This TCR beta chain was profiled in a study of blood T cell repertoires in COVID-19. Study-wide background: The origin of the acute and convalescent COVID-19 samples was the United States, Italy and Spain.

In the original analysis: The authors estimated nucleated cell counts from reference gene primer amplification. This table comes from immunoSEQ multiplex PCR, and its TCRdb copy is limited to in-frame clones, with some not included. V and J calls and clone size are as listed in that table; D and trimming were resolved from the DNA. Among more than 85,000 clones listed, 84% were seen once. V lost 1 base to trimming and J lost 1 base, with 2 bases between them. This CDR3 is built from 13 residues. From germline, CDR1 is SGHRS and CDR2 YFSETQ. The clonotype comes from a woman in her fifties or sixties with acute or convalescent COVID-19. The chain joins TRBV5-1 to TRBJ1-4; D ambiguous. The sequencing input was peripheral blood. CDR3 region: CASSLQTNEKLFF. In DNA, the CDR3 is TGCGCCAGCAGCTTGCAAACTAATGAAAAACTGTTTTTT.